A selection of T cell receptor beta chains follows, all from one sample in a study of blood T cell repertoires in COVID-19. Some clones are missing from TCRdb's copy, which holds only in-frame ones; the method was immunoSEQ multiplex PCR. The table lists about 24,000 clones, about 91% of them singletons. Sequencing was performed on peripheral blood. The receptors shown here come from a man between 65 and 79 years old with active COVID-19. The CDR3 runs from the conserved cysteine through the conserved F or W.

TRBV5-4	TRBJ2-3	CASSSSGVRSHTQYF
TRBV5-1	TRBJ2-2	CASGGTGQVAAGELFF
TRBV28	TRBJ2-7	CASRYRGPYEQYF
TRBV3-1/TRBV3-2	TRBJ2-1	CASSDAPLADEQFF
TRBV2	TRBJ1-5	CASSEMGQGWQPQHF
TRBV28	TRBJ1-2	CASSLTGGYGYTF
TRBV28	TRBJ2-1	CASRSSVAGSYNEQFF
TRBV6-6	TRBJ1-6	CASSLTGGNSPLHF
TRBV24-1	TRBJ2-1	CATSDYTSGRARVEQFF
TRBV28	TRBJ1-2	CASSLQGNRYGYTF
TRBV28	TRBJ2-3	CATRPPRGRNSTDTQYF
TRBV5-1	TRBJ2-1	CASSFGGTNEQFF
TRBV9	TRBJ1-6	CASSVSGWHSPLHF
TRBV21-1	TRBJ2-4	CASSTLRQGRYKNIQYF
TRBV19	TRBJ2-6	CASSGVAGGPGANVLTF
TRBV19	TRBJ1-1	CASSPTGGGTEAFF
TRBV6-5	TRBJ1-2	CASSYSAGGDICYTF
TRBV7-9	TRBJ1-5	CASSLGGNNQPQHF
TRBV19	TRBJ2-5	CASSINQGASETQYF
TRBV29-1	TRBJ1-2	CSAHLTSDYGYTF
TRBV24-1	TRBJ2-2	CATSAGSNTGELFF
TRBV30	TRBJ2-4	CAWSLGWTGRNIQYF
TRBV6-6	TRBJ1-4	CASSFHRATNEKLFF
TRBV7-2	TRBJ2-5	CAFKDRGQETQYF
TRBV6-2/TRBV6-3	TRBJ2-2	CASRPTGETGELFF
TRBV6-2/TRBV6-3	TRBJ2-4	CASSGQIGVKNIQYF
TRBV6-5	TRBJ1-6	CASRTGAYNSPLHF
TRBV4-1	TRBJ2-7	CASSRSGLDKSYEQYF
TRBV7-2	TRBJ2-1	CASSLITSGRNEQFF
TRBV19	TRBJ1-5	CASSPAWAVGNQPQHF
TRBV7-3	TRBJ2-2	CASSTDNTGELFF
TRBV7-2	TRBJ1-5	CASSLSQGNQPQHF
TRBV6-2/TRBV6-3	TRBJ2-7	CASSSGGAGGPRGKYEQYF
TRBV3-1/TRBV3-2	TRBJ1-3	CASTDQHSPYLSAGNTIYF
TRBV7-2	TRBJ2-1	CASSLSASSYNEQFF
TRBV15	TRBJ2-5	CATSRDGGIQETQYF
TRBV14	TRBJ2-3	CASSQAGTGEGSGGALNTDTQYF
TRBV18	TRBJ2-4	CASSPTGTGGKWAKNIQYF
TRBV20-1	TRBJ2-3	CSASASSHTDTQYF
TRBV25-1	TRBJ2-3	CASSATDTQYF
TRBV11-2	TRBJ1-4	CASSSTRGRVSGWELFF
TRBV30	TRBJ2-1	CAWSVGQSGNEQFF
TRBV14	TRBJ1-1	CASSQVGTGSPEAFF
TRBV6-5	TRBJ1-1	CASTLYNGGRTEAFF
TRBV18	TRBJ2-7	CASSPPRQAATYEQYF
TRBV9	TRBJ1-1	CASSPGGRNTEAFF
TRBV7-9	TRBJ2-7	CASSRPGTGTYEQYF
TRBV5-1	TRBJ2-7	CASSLALTGRSYEQYF
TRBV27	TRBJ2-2	CASRTRGYGRTGELFF
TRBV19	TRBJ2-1	CASSWGPSTSGRGNEQFF
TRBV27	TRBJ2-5	CASSRPGKRGGRETQYF
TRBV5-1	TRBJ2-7	CASSLAGQGVIDEQYF
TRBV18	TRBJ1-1	CASSSFRGRNTEAFF
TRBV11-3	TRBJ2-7	CASSLGPKREQYF
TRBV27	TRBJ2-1	CASSFRQYNEQFF